This TCR beta chain emerged from a study of shared clonotypes between healthy human individuals. Profiling relied on immunoSEQ multiplex PCR, and the TCRdb table lists in-frame clones only, not all of them. Among about 960,000 clones listed, over 75% were seen once. Germline assignment: CDR1 SNHLY and CDR2 FYNNEI. The CDR3 sequence is 12 residues long. Trimming stripped 8 bases from V and 8 bases from J, with 12 bases between. About this clone: Its antigen remains unknown.

Study conclusions and caveats: Richness estimates generally favored naive over memory subsets. When naive CD4 clonotypes were compared across a few donors, approximately 4.9% were shared.

The chain employs TRBV2 and TRBJ2-2, with D perhaps matching TRBD2 (6 bases). Input material: memory CD4+ T cells sorted from blood. Subset indicated: CD45RA-negative fraction. The sequence derives from a man between 18 and 35 years old in good health. In DNA, the CDR3 is TGTGCCAGCCAGGCGGGACCGGGGGAGCTGTTTTTT. It encodes CASQAGPGELFF. Full variable domain (outside the CDR3, taken from reference TRBV2 and TRBJ2-2): EPEVTQTPSHQVTQMGQEVILRCVPISNHLYFYWYRQILGQKVEFLVSFYNNEISEKSEIFDDQFSVERPDGSNFTLKIRSTKLEDSAMYFCASQAGPGELFFGEGSRLTVL.